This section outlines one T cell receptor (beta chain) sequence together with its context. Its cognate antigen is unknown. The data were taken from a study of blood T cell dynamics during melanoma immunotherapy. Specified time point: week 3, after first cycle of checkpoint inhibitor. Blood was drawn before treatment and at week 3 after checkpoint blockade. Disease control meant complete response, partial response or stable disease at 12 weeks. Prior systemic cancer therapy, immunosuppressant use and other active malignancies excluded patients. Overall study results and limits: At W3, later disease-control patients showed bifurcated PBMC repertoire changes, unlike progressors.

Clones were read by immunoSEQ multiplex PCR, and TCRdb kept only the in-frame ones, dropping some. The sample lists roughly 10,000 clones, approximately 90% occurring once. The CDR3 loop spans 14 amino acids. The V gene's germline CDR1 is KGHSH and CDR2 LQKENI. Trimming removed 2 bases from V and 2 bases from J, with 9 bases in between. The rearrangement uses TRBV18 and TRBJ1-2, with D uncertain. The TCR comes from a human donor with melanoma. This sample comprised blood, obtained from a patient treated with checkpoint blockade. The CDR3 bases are TGTGCCAGCTCACCAGTGGGCCGGAACTATGGCTACACCTTC. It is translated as CASSPVGRNYGYTF.